This entry is about one T cell receptor (beta chain). This sample was included in a study of PD-L1 blockade in urothelial cancer. Overall study: Atezolizumab, begun by patients in about 2014, was given at 1,200 mg intravenously every 3 weeks.

Synthetic TCR analog templates were spiked into each PCR. TCRdb's table, derived via immunoSEQ multiplex PCR, lists solely in-frame clones and lacks some. The sample has fewer than 25,000 clones, around 88% seen once; the top ten hold approximately 3%. Locally advanced or metastatic urothelial carcinoma was diagnosed in the patients. The sequence was collected from a man over 45 with urothelial cancer. This material consisted of PBMCs, taken around atezolizumab (anti-PD-L1) treatment.

CDR3 amino acids: CASSLRGDRSGANVLTF. DNA of the CDR3: TGTGCCAGCAGTCTTAGGGGTGACAGGTCTGGGGCCAACGTCCTGACTTTC. The genes are TRBV9 and TRBJ2-6, with D possibly being TRBD1 (6 bases). Trimming left V 5 bases short and J 1 base short, with 16 bases between. CDR3 size: 17 residues. Germline assignment: CDR1 SGDLS and CDR2 YYNGEE. Complete variable domain (other parts from reference TRBV9 and TRBJ2-6): DSGVTQTPKHLITATGQRVTLRCSPRSGDLSVYWYQQSLDQGLQFLIQYYNGEERAKGNILERFSAQQFPDLHSELNLSSLELGDSALYFCASSLRGDRSGANVLTFGAGSRLTVL.